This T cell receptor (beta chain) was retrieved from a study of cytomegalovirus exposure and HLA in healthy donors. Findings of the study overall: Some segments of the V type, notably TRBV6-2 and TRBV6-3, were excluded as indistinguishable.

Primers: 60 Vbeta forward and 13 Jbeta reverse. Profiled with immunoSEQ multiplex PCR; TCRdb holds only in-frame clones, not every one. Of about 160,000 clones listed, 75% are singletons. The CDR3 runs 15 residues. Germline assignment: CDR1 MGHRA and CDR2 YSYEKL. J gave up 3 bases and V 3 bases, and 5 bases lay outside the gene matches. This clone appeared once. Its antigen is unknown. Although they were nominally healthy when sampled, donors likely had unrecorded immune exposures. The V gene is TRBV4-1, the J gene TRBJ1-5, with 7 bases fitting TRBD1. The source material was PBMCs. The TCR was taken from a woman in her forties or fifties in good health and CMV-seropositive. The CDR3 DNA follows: TGCGCCAGCAGCCACGGGGACAGAGACAATCAGCCCCAGCATTTT. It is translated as CASSHGDRDNQPQHF.